A single sample is the source of the 7 T cell receptor beta chains below, sequenced in a study of blood T cell repertoires in COVID-19. TCRdb's copy holds only in-frame clones and misses some; the assay was immunoSEQ multiplex PCR. The sample shows around 250,000 clones, 70% to 90% of them seen only once. The source material was PBMCs or T cells enriched from blood (not recorded which). The receptors shown here come from a woman in her fifties or sixties who had recovered from COVID-19.

The chain links TRBV3-1 (or the pseudogene TRBV3-2) to TRBJ2-7; 9 bases line up with TRBD1. V was pared by 3 bases and J by 2 bases, with 5 bases of the junction left unmatched. This CDR3 comprises 15 residues. Germline CDR1 and CDR2: LGHDT and YNNKEL (reference sequence). CDR3: CASSQPGQGTYEQYF. The CDR3 DNA reads as TGTGCCAGCAGCCAGCCGGGACAGGGAACCTACGAGCAGTACTTC.

The genes are TRBV5-8 and TRBJ2-5; 7 nucleotides agree with TRBD1. Per germline, CDR1 SGHTS and CDR2 YDEGEE. The CDR3 covers 15 residues. Trimming cost V 2 bases and J 2 bases; bases outside gene matches: 6. CDR3 region: CASSLAGTEQETQYF. The CDR3 bases are TGTGCCAGCAGCTTAGCCGGGACAGAGCAAGAGACCCAGTACTTC.

The genes are TRBV28 and TRBJ2-7; D is perhaps TRBD2 (6 bases). Germline values: CDR1 MDHEN, CDR2 SYDVKM. V was shortened by 3 bases and J by 3 bases, with 12 bases between the two germline ends. This CDR3 has 14 amino acids. The chain's CDR3 is CASSFRGLGYEQYF. The CDR3 region has the DNA TGTGCCAGCAGTTTTAGGGGACTGGGCTACGAGCAGTACTTC.

The chain has TRBV7-8 and TRBJ1-5; no firm D call. The ends were cut back, 8 bases at V and 2 bases at J, with 16 bases in the middle. The CDR3 spans 15 residues. In germline, CDR1 is SGHVS, CDR2 FQNEAQ. The CDR3 region is CASEGGRGGNQPQHF. The CDR3 DNA sequence: TGTGCCAGCGAAGGCGGGCGTGGCGGCAATCAGCCCCAGCATTTT.

The chain is built from TRBV6-5 and TRBJ1-5, with D hard to call. The CDR3 length is 15 residues. Trimming left V 0 bases short and J 2 bases short, with 8 bases between. Germline V gives CDR1 MNHEY, CDR2 SVGAGI. This chain's CDR3 is CASSYSQAGNQPQHF. DNA of the CDR3: TGTGCCAGCAGTTACTCGCAGGCTGGCAATCAGCCCCAGCATTTT.

This chain connects TRBV20-1 to TRBJ2-1, with D possibly TRBD2 on 6 matching bases. Per the germline V gene, CDR1 is DFQATT and CDR2 is SNEGSKA (reference sequence). This CDR3 has 14 residues. V was clipped by 3 bases and J by 3 bases, with 12 bases between them. In nucleotides, the CDR3 is TGCAGTGCTAGTAGCCTAGCGAACTACAATGAGCAGTTCTTC. This encodes CSASSLANYNEQFF.

In this sample, this clone turned up a few times. V and J are TRBV7-6 and TRBJ2-2, with 8 bases that match TRBD1. Germline trimming cut 2 bases from V and 6 bases from J; bases unmatched to any gene: 5. The CDR3 length is 15 residues. Germline V gene data show CDR1 as SGHVS and CDR2 as FNYEAQ. DNA for the CDR3: TGTGCCAGCAGCTTATTAGGACAGGGAGCCGGGGAGCTGTTTTTT. Its translation is CASSLLGQGAGELFF.